Presented here are 22 T cell receptor beta chains from one specimen sequenced in a study of T-cell memory formation after mild COVID-19. TCRdb independently ran MiXCR on the 5' RACE reads; one entry per CDR3 protein. The sample shows about 290,000 distinct CDR3 sequences, approximately 15% of them seen only once. The sample consisted of PBMCs or a T cell subset sorted from them (not recorded which). Receptors originate from a man aged 18 to 29 who had mild COVID-19 (a few samples of this study predate the infection). Cell type and time point are not known.

This chain joins TRBV20-1 and TRBJ2-1, with 8 bases identical to TRBD1. J lost 5 bases, V lost 3 bases, and 3 bases had no gene match. Germline V CDR1 and CDR2: DFQATT, SNEGSKA (reference sequence). This CDR3 has 13 amino acids. The CDR3 coding sequence is TGCAGTGCTAGGGACAGGGCTAACAATGAGCAGTTCTTC. As protein: CSARDRANNEQFF.

This clonotype has at least ten counts. This chain uses TRBV5-6 with TRBJ2-7, with TRBD1 matching 11 bases. CDR1 is SGHDT and CDR2 is YYEEEE in the germline V gene. V shed 4 bases and J 1 base; nucleotides not matched to a gene: 1. The CDR3 has 14 amino acids. The CDR3 DNA reads as TGTGCCAGCAGCCGGGACAGGGGGTCCTACGAGCAGTACTTC. Protein: CASSRDRGSYEQYF.

This clonotype was recorded a few times. CDR3: CASPARQNTEAFF. CDR3 nucleotide sequence: TGCGCCAGCCCTGCGCGGCAGAACACTGAAGCTTTCTTT. V gene TRBV10-1 combines with J gene TRBJ1-1; the D is unclear. CDR3 size: 13 residues. CDR1 WNHNN and CDR2 SYGVQD come from the germline V gene (reference sequence). Trimming removed 8 bases at V and 1 base at J, with 11 bases between.

This chain uses TRBV24-1 with TRBJ2-1; D uncertain. V lost 2 bases, J lost 9 bases, and 7 bases lay in between. The CDR3 covers 12 residues. Germline V lookup: CDR1 KGHDR, CDR2 SFDVKD. CDR3 coding DNA: TGTGCCACCAGTGATTCGCTGGCTGAGCAGTTCTTC. The encoded protein is CATSDSLAEQFF.

The chain carries TRBV7-9 and TRBJ2-1, with D perhaps matching TRBD1 or TRBD2 (6 bases each). Germline CDR1 reads SEHNR; CDR2 reads FQNEAQ (reference sequence). V lost 1 base, J lost 6 bases, and 10 bases lay in between. The CDR3 length is 14 residues. CDR3 DNA sequence: TGTGCCAGCAGCTTAGAGGGGGGCCCCAATGAGCAGTTCTTC. Its translation is CASSLEGGPNEQFF.

This clonotype was counted many times. This sequence joins TRBV7-2 and TRBJ2-4, with TRBD2 matching 11 bases. Trimming removed 0 bases from V and 13 bases from J; junction bases left unmatched: 5. This CDR3 contains 14 residues. CDR1 and CDR2 (germline): SGHTA, FQGNSA. The CDR3 DNA sequence: TGTGCCAGCAGCTTAGCCGGTAGCGGGGGGGCGCAGTACTTC. This encodes CASSLAGSGGAQYF.

The CDR3 reads CASSTGQGVVLNQPQHF. In DNA form, the CDR3 reads TGTGCCAGCAGTACCGGACAGGGGGTAGTTTTGAATCAGCCCCAGCATTTT. The chain uses TRBV6-5 and TRBJ1-5, with 10 bases lining up with TRBD1. Losses at the gene ends were 5 bases for V and 4 bases for J; bases not matched to a gene: 11. Germline V gene sequence: CDR1 MNHEY, CDR2 SVGAGI. The CDR3 runs 17 residues.

This clonotype was observed many times. J is TRBJ1-3 and V is TRBV5-1; 10 bases are a match to TRBD1. The CDR3 is made up of 19 amino acids. J lost 3 bases, V lost 1 base, and 13 bases had no gene match. Germline CDR1 reads SGHRS; CDR2 reads YFSETQ. The CDR3 DNA follows: TGCGCCAGCAGCTTGCGGGACAGGGGATGGTCTACGGGTGGAAACACCATATATTTT. Residues: CASSLRDRGWSTGGNTIYF. Using reference TRBV5-1 and TRBJ1-3 for the parts outside the CDR3, the full variable domain is KAGVTQTPRYLIKTRGQQVTLSCSPISGHRSVSWYQQTPGQGLQFLFEYFSETQRNKGNFPGRFSGRQFSNSRSEMNVSTLELGDSALYLCASSLRDRGWSTGGNTIYFGEGSWLTVV.

This sequence joins TRBV27 and TRBJ2-4; D is perhaps TRBD2 (5 bases). V dropped 1 base and J dropped 0 bases, with 13 bases sitting between them. This CDR3 comprises 17 residues. The germline V gene encodes CDR1 MNHEY and CDR2 SMNVEV (reference sequence). The CDR3: CASSLWTGTLAKNIQYF. The DNA for the CDR3 is TGTGCCAGCAGTTTATGGACGGGAACCCTAGCCAAAAACATTCAGTACTTC.

This clonotype was seen at least ten times. The chain recombines TRBV9 with TRBJ1-6, with 9 positions matching TRBD1. Germline CDR1 and CDR2: SGDLS and YYNGEE. With V trimmed by 4 bases and J by 8 bases, 10 bases remained unmatched. The CDR3 length is 16 residues. In DNA form, the CDR3 reads TGTGCCAGCAGCCCAAGGACAGGGGAGGATCATTCACCCCTCCACTTT. This encodes CASSPRTGEDHSPLHF.

V is TRBV5-1 and J is TRBJ1-2; the D is unclear. Germline V gene lookup returns CDR1 SGHRS and CDR2 YFSETQ. Trimming pared 6 bases from V and 2 bases from J, leaving 11 bases between. The CDR3 is 13 residues long. The CDR3 reads CASTMGPNYGYTF. The DNA for the CDR3 is TGCGCCAGCACCATGGGCCCGAACTATGGCTACACCTTC.

This clonotype appeared a few times. The chain is built from TRBV5-1 and TRBJ1-3; no definite D call. Germline CDR1 SGHRS, CDR2 YFSETQ. The CDR3 length is 16 residues. Trimming removed 0 bases from V and 4 bases from J, with 14 bases in between. Here the CDR3 reads CASSLAGSQYGNTIYF. CDR3 bases: TGCGCCAGCAGCTTGGCAGGCAGCCAGTACGGAAACACCATATATTTT.

This chain connects TRBV20-1 to TRBJ1-1; D is uncertain. Trimming removed 2 bases at V and 1 base at J, with 5 bases between. The germline gives CDR1 DFQATT, CDR2 SNEGSKA (reference sequence). CDR3 size: 12 residues. The CDR3 is CSARRTNTEAFF. In DNA form, the CDR3 reads TGCAGTGCTAGAAGGACGAACACTGAAGCTTTCTTT.

The chain recombines TRBV7-8 with TRBJ2-5; D may be TRBD2 (6 bases). CDR3 length equals 15 residues. The germline V gene has CDR1 SGHVS and CDR2 FQNEAQ. V lost 5 bases and J 0 bases, leaving 13 bases between the germline ends. The CDR3 coding sequence is TGTGCCAGCAGCCCCCTAGGAGGGGACCAAGAGACCCAGTACTTC. It translates to CASSPLGGDQETQYF.

V usage is TRBV15 and J usage is TRBJ1-2, with a possible D match to TRBD1 (5 bases). The CDR3 totals 16 residues. V was trimmed by 2 bases and J by 0 bases, leaving 13 bases between them. Per germline, CDR1 LNHNV and CDR2 YYDKDF (reference sequence). In nucleotides, the CDR3 is TGTGCCACCAGCAGATCCCTGACAGAAACTAACTATGGCTACACCTTC. Amino acids: CATSRSLTETNYGYTF.

This clonotype has only a few counts. This rearrangement joins TRBV7-2 to TRBJ2-7; D is uncertain. CDR1 is SGHTA and CDR2 is FQGNSA in the germline V gene. The CDR3 consists of 14 residues. V was shortened by 2 bases and J by 0 bases, with 8 bases between the two germline ends. Here the CDR3 DNA reads TGTGCCAGCAGCTTATGGCCCGACTCCTACGAGCAGTACTTC. Amino acid sequence: CASSLWPDSYEQYF.

Comments on this clonotype: A much bigger clone sits one base away, suggesting this may be a read error. The chain has TRBV5-1 and TRBJ1-1; a weak D match, TRBD1 (5 bases). There are 14 residues in the CDR3. With 4 bases removed from V and 1 base from J, the gap between germline ends came to 11 bases. Germline CDR1 reads SGHRS; CDR2 reads YFSETQ. CDR3 DNA: TGCGCCAGCAGCCCCGGGGCAGAGAACACTGAAGCTTTCTTT. Its protein product is CASSPGAENTEAFF.

The rearrangement uses TRBV5-1 and TRBJ2-7; D remains ambiguous. This CDR3 is 14 amino acids long. The V end was cut by 3 bases, the J end by 3 bases, with 13 bases between. Germline V lookup: CDR1 SGHRS, CDR2 YFSETQ. For the CDR3, the DNA is TGCGCCAGCAGCTCGTCACCGACCAGCTACGAGCAGTACTTC. This encodes CASSSSPTSYEQYF.

The chain carries TRBV18 and TRBJ2-5; D is possibly TRBD2 (6 bases). V lost 5 bases and J 5 bases, leaving 15 bases between the germline ends. Germline V CDR1 and CDR2: KGHSH, LQKENI. The CDR3 length is 14 residues. CDR3 sequence (DNA): TGTGCCAGCTCAGTCGGCCTAGCGAGTGAGACCCAGTACTTC. Amino acids: CASSVGLASETQYF.

This clonotype was seen repeatedly, ten times or more. This chain uses TRBV27 with TRBJ2-3; 13 positions match TRBD2. J gave up 4 bases and V 3 bases, and 1 base lay outside the gene matches. Germline values: CDR1 MNHEY, CDR2 SMNVEV (reference sequence). The CDR3 is 15 amino acids. Here the CDR3 DNA reads TGTGCCAGCAGTTTCACTAGCGGGGGGGCAGATACGCAGTATTTT. Translating gives CASSFTSGGADTQYF.

The V gene is TRBV4-1, the J gene TRBJ2-3, with TRBD2 identical over 10 bases. The CDR3 consists of 16 residues. CDR1 MGHRA and CDR2 YSYEKL come from the germline V gene. Trimming at V came to 4 bases and at J to 5 bases, leaving 9 bases not matched to a gene. The CDR3 spells CASSRGAGGAEDTQYF. The CDR3 nucleotides are TGCGCCAGCAGCCGGGGAGCGGGGGGGGCAGAAGATACGCAGTATTTT.

The chain joins TRBV20-1 to TRBJ1-1; the D is unclear. The germline gives CDR1 DFQATT, CDR2 SNEGSKA (reference sequence). V gave up 4 bases and J gave up 1 base, with 7 bases separating them. The CDR3 runs to 12 residues. The DNA for the CDR3 is TGCAGTGCTATAATACGGAACACTGAAGCTTTCTTT. Protein sequence: CSAIIRNTEAFF.